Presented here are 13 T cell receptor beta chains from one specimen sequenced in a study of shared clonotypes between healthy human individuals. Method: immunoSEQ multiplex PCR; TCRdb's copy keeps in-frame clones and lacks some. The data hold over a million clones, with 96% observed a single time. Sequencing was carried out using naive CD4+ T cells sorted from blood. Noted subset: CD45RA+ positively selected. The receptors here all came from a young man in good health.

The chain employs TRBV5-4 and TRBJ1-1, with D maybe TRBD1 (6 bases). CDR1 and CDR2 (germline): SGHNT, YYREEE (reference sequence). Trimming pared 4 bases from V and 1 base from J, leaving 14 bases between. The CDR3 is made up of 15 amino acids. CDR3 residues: CASSASQGTNTEAFF. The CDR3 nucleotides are TGTGCCAGCAGCGCCAGCCAGGGGACGAACACTGAAGCTTTCTTT.

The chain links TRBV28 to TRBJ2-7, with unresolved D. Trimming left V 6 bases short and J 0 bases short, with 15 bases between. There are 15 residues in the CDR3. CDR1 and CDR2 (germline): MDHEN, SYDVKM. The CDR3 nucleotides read TGTGCCAGCAGACTGGGCAGCTTAAGCTCCTACGAGCAGTACTTC. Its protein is CASRLGSLSSYEQYF.

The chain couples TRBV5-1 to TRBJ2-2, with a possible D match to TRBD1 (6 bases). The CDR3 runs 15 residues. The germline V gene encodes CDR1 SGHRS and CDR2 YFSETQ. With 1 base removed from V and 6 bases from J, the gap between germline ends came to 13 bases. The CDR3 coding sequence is TGCGCCAGCAGCTTGAGAGAGGGGGTGGCCGGGGAGCTGTTTTTT. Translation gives CASSLREGVAGELFF.

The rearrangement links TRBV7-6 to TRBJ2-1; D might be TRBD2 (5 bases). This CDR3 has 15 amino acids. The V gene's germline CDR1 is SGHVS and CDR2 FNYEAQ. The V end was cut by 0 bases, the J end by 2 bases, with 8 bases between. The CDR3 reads CASSLARVPYNEQFF. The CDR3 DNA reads TGTGCCAGCAGCTTAGCGAGGGTACCCTACAATGAGCAGTTCTTC.

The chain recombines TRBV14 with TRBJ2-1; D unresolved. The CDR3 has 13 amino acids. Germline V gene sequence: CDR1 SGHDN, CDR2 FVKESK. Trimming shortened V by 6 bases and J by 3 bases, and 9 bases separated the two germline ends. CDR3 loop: CASRETVYNEQFF. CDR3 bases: TGTGCCAGCAGGGAGACCGTCTACAATGAGCAGTTCTTC.

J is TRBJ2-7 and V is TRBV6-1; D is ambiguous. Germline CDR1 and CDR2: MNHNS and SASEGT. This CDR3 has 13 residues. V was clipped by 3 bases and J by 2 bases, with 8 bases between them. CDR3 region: CASSEASPYEQYF. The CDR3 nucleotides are TGTGCCAGCAGTGAGGCCAGCCCCTACGAGCAGTACTTC.

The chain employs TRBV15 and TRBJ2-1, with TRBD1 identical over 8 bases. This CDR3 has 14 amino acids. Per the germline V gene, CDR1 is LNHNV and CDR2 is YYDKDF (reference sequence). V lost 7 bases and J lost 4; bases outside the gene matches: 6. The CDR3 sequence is CATKPQGAYNEQFF. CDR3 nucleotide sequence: TGTGCCACCAAACCTCAGGGGGCGTACAATGAGCAGTTCTTC.

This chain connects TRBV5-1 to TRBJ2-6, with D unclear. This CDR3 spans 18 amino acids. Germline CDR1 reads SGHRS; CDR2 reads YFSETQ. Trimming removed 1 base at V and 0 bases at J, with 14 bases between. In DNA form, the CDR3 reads TGCGCCAGCAGCTTGCCCGGAGTAAGAGGCTCTGGGGCCAACGTCCTGACTTTC. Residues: CASSLPGVRGSGANVLTF.

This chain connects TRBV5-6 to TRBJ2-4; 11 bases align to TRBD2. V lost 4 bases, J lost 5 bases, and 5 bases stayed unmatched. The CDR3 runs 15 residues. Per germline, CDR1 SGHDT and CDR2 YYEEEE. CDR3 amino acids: CASSLGLAAQNIQYF. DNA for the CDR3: TGTGCCAGCAGCCTGGGACTAGCGGCCCAAAACATTCAGTACTTC. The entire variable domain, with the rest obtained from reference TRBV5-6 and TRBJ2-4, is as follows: DAGVTQSPTHLIKTRGQQVTLRCSPKSGHDTVSWYQQALGQGPQFIFQYYEEEERQRGNFPDRFSGHQFPNYSSELNVNALLLGDSALYLCASSLGLAAQNIQYFGAGTRLSVL.

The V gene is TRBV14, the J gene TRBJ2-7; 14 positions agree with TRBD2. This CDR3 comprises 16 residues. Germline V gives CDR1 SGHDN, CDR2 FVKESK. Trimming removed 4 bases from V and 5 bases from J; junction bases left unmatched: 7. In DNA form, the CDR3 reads TGTGCCAGCAGCCTCCGACCGGGACTAGCGGGAGACGAGCAGTACTTC. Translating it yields CASSLRPGLAGDEQYF.

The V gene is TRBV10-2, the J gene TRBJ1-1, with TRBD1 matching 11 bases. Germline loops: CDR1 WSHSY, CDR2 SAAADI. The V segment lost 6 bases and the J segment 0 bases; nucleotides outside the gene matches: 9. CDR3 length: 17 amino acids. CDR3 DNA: TGCGCCAGCAGACGTTTCGGGACAGGGGGGTTGAACACTGAAGCTTTCTTT. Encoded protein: CASRRFGTGGLNTEAFF.

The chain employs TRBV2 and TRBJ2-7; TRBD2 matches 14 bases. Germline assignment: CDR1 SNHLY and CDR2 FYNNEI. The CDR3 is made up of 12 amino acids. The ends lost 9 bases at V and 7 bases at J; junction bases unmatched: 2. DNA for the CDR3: TGTGCCAGTGGACTAGCGGGAGGTGAGCAGTACTTC. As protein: CASGLAGGEQYF.

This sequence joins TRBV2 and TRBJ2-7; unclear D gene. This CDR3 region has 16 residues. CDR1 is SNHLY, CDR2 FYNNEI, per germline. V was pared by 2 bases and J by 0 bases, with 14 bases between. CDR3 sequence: CASSEKRLSLSYEQYF. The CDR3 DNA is TGTGCCAGCAGTGAAAAGCGACTTTCCCTCTCCTACGAGCAGTACTTC.